Below are 30 T cell receptor beta chains sequenced from a single sample in a study of blood T cell repertoires in COVID-19. The table came from immunoSEQ multiplex PCR; TCRdb's copy has only in-frame clones and leaves some out. Of about 370,000 clones in the sample, roughly 90% are singletons; the top ten hold approximately 3%. Sequenced sample: peripheral blood. All receptors come from a woman in her 30s with COVID-19, enrolled during active disease.

The J gene is TRBJ1-5, the V gene TRBV2; D gene uncertain. The CDR3 consists of 12 residues. Trimming took 6 bases from V and 2 from J, leaving 5 bases between them. Germline V gives CDR1 SNHLY, CDR2 FYNNEI. CDR3 in DNA: TGTGCCAGCAGCGTCGGCAATCAGCCCCAGCATTTT. Encoded protein: CASSVGNQPQHF.

The rearrangement uses TRBV6-5 and TRBJ1-6; perhaps TRBD1 as D (6 bases). The germline gives CDR1 MNHEY, CDR2 SVGAGI. CDR3 length: 16 residues. V was clipped by 0 bases and J by 10 bases, with 16 bases between them. CDR3 sequence: CASSYSTSLRGSPLHF. For the CDR3, the DNA is TGTGCCAGCAGTTACTCCACGTCCCTTAGGGGGTCACCCCTCCACTTT.

The CDR3 nucleotides read TGTGCCAGTAGCTCCCTTCCGCAGGGGGACATAGGTGGCTACACCTTC. Its translation is CASSSLPQGDIGGYTF. The chain has TRBV19 and TRBJ1-2; 7 bases are a match to TRBD1. The V gene end was trimmed by 6 bases and the J gene end by 7 bases; junction bases not matched to a gene: 17. The CDR3 extends over 16 amino acids. CDR1 is LNHDA, CDR2 SQIVND, per germline (reference sequence).

J is TRBJ2-1 and V is TRBV28, with a tentative D call TRBD2 (5 bases). CDR3 size: 11 residues. The ends were cut back, 7 bases at V and 7 bases at J, with 8 bases in the middle. The germline CDR1 and CDR2 sequences are MDHEN and SYDVKM. CDR3 sequence: CASTTGNEQFF. The CDR3 DNA follows: TGTGCCAGCACCACGGGGAATGAGCAGTTCTTC.

The genes are TRBV3-1 (or the pseudogene TRBV3-2) and TRBJ1-2; D is undetermined. V lost 1 base and J lost 3, with 18 bases in between. The CDR3 length is 17 residues. Germline V gene lookup returns CDR1 LGHDT and CDR2 YNNKEL (reference sequence). For the CDR3, the DNA is TGTGCCAGCAGCCAAGCCCCACAGTACCTTTTGGACTATGGCTACACCTTC. This sequence encodes CASSQAPQYLLDYGYTF.

V usage is TRBV30 and J usage is TRBJ1-3; tentatively, D is TRBD1 (5 bases). The V gene's germline CDR1 is GTSNPN and CDR2 SVGIG (reference sequence). V was pared by 0 bases and J by 2 bases, with 14 bases between. CDR3 length equals 16 residues. CDR3 sequence (DNA): TGTGCCTGGAGTGTAACGTGGGCCAGGGCTGGAAACACCATATATTTT. This translates into CAWSVTWARAGNTIYF.

This clone was recorded once. The chain couples TRBV7-9 to TRBJ2-3; perhaps TRBD1 as D (6 bases). Germline V gene data show CDR1 as SEHNR and CDR2 as FQNEAQ (reference sequence). The CDR3 runs 14 residues. Deletions cut 5 bases from V and 0 bases from J, with 9 bases between. The CDR3, as DNA: TGTGCCAGCAGCATGACAGGCAGCACAGATACGCAGTATTTT. This translates into CASSMTGSTDTQYF.

This clone came up once. The V and J genes are TRBV5-1 and TRBJ2-1; 10 bases are shared with TRBD2. The germline CDR1 and CDR2 sequences are SGHRS and YFSETQ. CDR3 length: 15 residues. V lost 2 bases to trimming and J lost 6 bases; unmatched junction nucleotides: 5. The CDR3 DNA sequence: TGCGCCAGCAGCTTACAGCGGGAGGGCCCCAATGAGCAGTTCTTC. Translated, it gives CASSLQREGPNEQFF.

The chain links TRBV15 to TRBJ2-2; D is uncertain. V dropped 0 bases and J dropped 4 bases, with 15 bases sitting between them. This CDR3 comprises 17 residues. From germline, CDR1 is LNHNV and CDR2 YYDKDF (reference sequence). This CDR3 is CATSRDSAAAVTGELFF. The CDR3 coding sequence is TGTGCCACCAGCAGAGATTCAGCTGCGGCGGTCACCGGGGAGCTGTTTTTT.

The chain is built from TRBV27 and TRBJ2-1; 9 bases match TRBD2. With V trimmed by 1 base and J by 7 bases, 8 bases remained unmatched. Germline values: CDR1 MNHEY, CDR2 SMNVEV (reference sequence). CDR3 length: 16 residues. CDR3 region: CASSLFGGRELNEQFF. CDR3 bases: TGTGCCAGCAGTTTATTTGGCGGGAGGGAGTTGAATGAGCAGTTCTTC.

The V gene is TRBV19, the J gene TRBJ2-7; no clear D. V dropped 1 base and J dropped 4 bases, with 11 bases sitting between them. Germline assignment: CDR1 LNHDA and CDR2 SQIVND (reference sequence). The CDR3 length is 14 residues. In DNA, the CDR3 is TGTGCCAGTAGTATAGGTCACAGAGTATACGAGCAGTACTTC. It specifies CASSIGHRVYEQYF. The whole variable domain, filled in from reference TRBV19 and TRBJ2-7, reads DGGITQSPKYLFRKEGQNVTLSCEQNLNHDAMYWYRQDPGQGLRLIYYSQIVNDFQKGDIAEGYSVSREKKESFPLTVTSAQKNPTAFYLCASSIGHRVYEQYFGPGTRLTVT.

The table lists this clone with a count of one. V usage is TRBV23-1 and J usage is TRBJ2-7, with a weak D call TRBD2 (5 bases). TRBV23-1 is classed as an ORF, of uncertain function. CDR3 length: 17 amino acids. The germline V and J ends were trimmed by 0 bases and 3 bases, with 18 bases remaining between them. CDR3: CASSQSCPGSFLYEQYF. In DNA form, the CDR3 reads TGCGCCAGCAGTCAATCGTGCCCGGGATCCTTCCTCTACGAGCAGTACTTC.

The chain links TRBV6-5 to TRBJ2-1; no firm D call. The CDR3 length is 15 residues. Germline V gene sequence: CDR1 MNHEY, CDR2 SVGAGI. V was shortened by 5 bases and J by 8 bases, with 19 bases between the two germline ends. CDR3 sequence: CASSTPSVIHHEQFF. CDR3 nucleotide sequence: TGTGCCAGCAGTACCCCCTCGGTCATTCATCATGAGCAGTTCTTC.

This clone was seen just once. This CDR3 reads CASSFFAGPEETQYF. The DNA of the CDR3 is TGTGCCAGCAGCTTCTTCGCGGGCCCAGAAGAGACCCAGTACTTC. The chain combines TRBV11-3 with TRBJ2-5; a weak D match, TRBD2 (5 bases). CDR1 is SGHNT, CDR2 YENEEA, per germline. The length of the CDR3 is 15 residues. V lost 3 bases to trimming and J lost 3 bases, with 14 bases between them.

The CDR3 sequence is CASSFRRGGRTDTQYF. The CDR3, as DNA: TGTGCCAGCAGCTTCCGCCGGGGGGGCCGGACAGATACGCAGTATTTT. The genes are TRBV7-2 and TRBJ2-3; 8 bases align to TRBD2. This CDR3 spans 16 amino acids. With 3 bases clipped from V and 3 bases from J, the junction kept 8 bases outside the gene matches. Germline CDR1 SGHTA, CDR2 FQGNSA.

The chain couples TRBV15 to TRBJ2-5; 7 positions match TRBD2. The V and J ends lost 4 bases and 5 bases, in that order; junction bases with no gene match: 13. The CDR3 is made up of 16 amino acids. In germline, CDR1 is LNHNV, CDR2 YYDKDF (reference sequence). The CDR3 protein is CATSKLQLAFWETQYF. The DNA of the CDR3 is TGTGCCACCAGCAAACTCCAACTAGCGTTTTGGGAGACCCAGTACTTC.

CDR3 bases: TGTGCCAGCAGCACTAATTACGGAAACATTCAGTACTTC. It yields the protein CASSTNYGNIQYF. The chain joins TRBV12-3 or TRBV12-4 to TRBJ2-4; D gene ambiguous. V dropped 6 bases and J dropped 6 bases, with 12 bases sitting between them. The CDR3 is 13 amino acids.

This chain connects TRBV5-1 to TRBJ2-3, with D perhaps TRBD2 (5 bases). Looked up from germline, CDR1 is SGHRS and CDR2 is YFSETQ. There are 14 residues in the CDR3. The ends were cut back, 2 bases at V and 6 bases at J, with 13 bases in the middle. CDR3 nucleotides: TGCGCCAGCAGCTTTCCCAGCGGTGGGGATACGCAGTATTTT. Translated: CASSFPSGGDTQYF.

This clone was seen once. V gene TRBV13 combines with J gene TRBJ2-3; tentatively, D is TRBD1 (6 bases). The CDR3 loop spans 14 amino acids. Trimming removed 5 bases at V and 2 bases at J, with 11 bases between. Germline loops: CDR1 PRHDT, CDR2 FYEKMQ (reference sequence). The CDR3 region has the DNA TGTGCCAGCAGCCTGACAGGTTACACAGATACGCAGTATTTT. This codes for CASSLTGYTDTQYF.

This clone turned up a few times. The V and J genes are TRBV18 and TRBJ1-2, with no clear D. Germline CDR1 KGHSH, CDR2 LQKENI. V was trimmed by 5 bases and J by 3 bases, leaving 13 bases between them. The CDR3 loop spans 14 amino acids. CDR3 in DNA: TGTGCCAGCTCATCTACTACCGGGGACTATGGCTACACCTTC. Its protein product is CASSSTTGDYGYTF. Full variable domain (rest looked up from reference TRBV18 and TRBJ1-2): NAGVMQNPRHLVRRRGQEARLRCSPMKGHSHVYWYRQLPEEGLKFMVYLQKENIIDESGMPKERFSAEFPKEGPSILRIQQVVRGDSAAYFCASSSTTGDYGYTFGSGTRLTVV.

This clone was seen just once. The genes are TRBV6-2 or TRBV6-3 and TRBJ1-1, with D tentatively TRBD1 (5 bases). Trimming pared 4 bases from V and 1 base from J, leaving 19 bases between. The CDR3 has 17 residues. Germline lookup yields CDR1 MNHEY and CDR2 SVGEGT. CDR3 sequence reads: CASSWGGSETQNTEAFF. CDR3 coding DNA: TGTGCCAGCAGTTGGGGGGGGTCCGAAACCCAGAACACTGAAGCTTTCTTT.

This sequence joins TRBV11-3 and TRBJ1-1; D is unclear. Per the germline V gene, CDR1 is SGHNT and CDR2 is YENEEA. This CDR3 is built from 15 residues. V lost 3 bases, J lost 1 base, and 12 bases lay in between. The CDR3 DNA is TGTGCCAGCAGCTTCCGGGTTTCGGGGAACACTGAAGCTTTCTTT. Protein product: CASSFRVSGNTEAFF.

The chain recombines TRBV3-1 (or the pseudogene TRBV3-2) with TRBJ1-5; D is possibly TRBD1 (5 bases). Germline V lookup: CDR1 LGHDT, CDR2 YNNKEL (reference sequence). Trimming shortened V by 1 base and J by 7 bases, and 17 bases separated the two germline ends. The CDR3 sequence is 16 residues long. CDR3 sequence: CASSQGVGGAGQPQHF. The CDR3 DNA reads TGTGCCAGCAGCCAAGGGGTAGGAGGGGCAGGGCAGCCCCAGCATTTT.

This chain connects TRBV4-1 to TRBJ2-3; 7 bases align to TRBD2. The CDR3 consists of 14 residues. Germline V CDR1 and CDR2: MGHRA, YSYEKL. V was pared by 1 base and J by 6 bases, with 4 bases of the junction left unmatched. The CDR3 bases are TGCGCCAGCAGCCAAGGACTAGCCTCTGATACGCAGTATTTT. This gives the protein CASSQGLASDTQYF.

This clone was seen only once. The rearrangement joins TRBV5-1 to TRBJ1-2; 9 bases are shared with TRBD1. J lost 8 bases, V lost 6 bases, and 14 bases had no gene match. The CDR3 sequence is 15 residues long. Per the germline V gene, CDR1 is SGHRS and CDR2 is YFSETQ. The CDR3, as DNA: TGCGCCAGCAATCAGCTCGGGGGGACAGGGAGCGGCTACACCTTC. Protein product: CASNQLGGTGSGYTF.

This rearrangement joins TRBV4-2 to TRBJ1-1, with no clear D. V gave up 1 base and J gave up 11 bases, with 8 bases separating them. CDR1 is LGHNA and CDR2 is YNFKEQ in the germline V gene. The CDR3 spans 11 residues. The CDR3 DNA follows: TGTGCCAGCAGCCAAGGGTTCGAGGCTTTCTTT. Amino acids: CASSQGFEAFF.

The chain employs TRBV7-2 and TRBJ2-2, with D possibly matching TRBD1 (5 bases). V was trimmed by 5 bases and J by 7 bases, leaving 20 bases between them. Germline CDR1 and CDR2: SGHTA and FQGNSA. The CDR3 is 16 amino acids. CDR3 DNA: TGTGCCAGCAGCCCCCGGCAGGGAATATTTGACGGGGAGCTGTTTTTT. It encodes CASSPRQGIFDGELFF.

The chain recombines TRBV5-4 with TRBJ2-7, with TRBD1 identical over 9 bases. This CDR3 comprises 13 residues. The V segment lost 4 bases and the J segment 7 bases; nucleotides outside the gene matches: 6. CDR1 SGHNT and CDR2 YYREEE come from the germline V gene (reference sequence). The CDR3 sequence is CASSRPGQGEQYV. The CDR3 nucleotides read TGTGCCAGCAGCAGACCGGGACAGGGAGAGCAGTACGTC.

This rearrangement joins TRBV5-1 to TRBJ2-7; TRBD1 is a possible D gene (6 bases). The CDR3 has 15 amino acids. V was clipped by 4 bases and J by 5 bases, with 19 bases between them. Germline-derived CDR1 and CDR2 are SGHRS and YFSETQ. The CDR3 reads CASSLRGFLGDEQYF. Here the CDR3 DNA reads TGCGCCAGCAGCCTCAGGGGATTTTTGGGAGACGAGCAGTACTTC.

The V and J genes are TRBV29-1 and TRBJ1-2; TRBD1 matches at 9 bases. CDR3 length equals 14 residues. The J segment lost 7 bases and the V segment lost 6 bases, leaving 12 bases of the junction unmatched. CDR1 and CDR2 (germline): SQVTM, ANQGSEA. The CDR3 loop is CSVTGSGTGLGYTF. For the CDR3, the DNA is TGCAGCGTGACTGGATCCGGGACAGGGCTTGGCTACACCTTC.